The 30 T cell receptor beta chains in this list originate from one sample, sequenced in a study of neurological immune-mediated disorders. TCRdb called the 5' RACE reads again in MiXCR, with one record for every CDR3 protein. The table lists roughly 60,000 distinct CDR3 sequences, more than 9.5% of them singletons. Specified time point: longitudinal time-point 2. Sequenced: PBMCs. The receptors originated from a man aged 25-45 years in good health.

This clonotype showed up many times. This rearrangement joins TRBV6-2 or TRBV6-3 to TRBJ2-2, with D unclear. This CDR3 has 14 amino acids. The germline V gene encodes CDR1 MNHEY and CDR2 SVGEGT. Trimming removed 0 bases from V and 5 bases from J, with 7 bases in between. In DNA form, the CDR3 reads TGTGCCAGCAGTTACTCGGCAGAAACCGGGGAGCTGTTTTTT. Translated: CASSYSAETGELFF.

This clonotype was counted ten times or more. This chain joins TRBV20-1 and TRBJ1-1; D perhaps matches TRBD1 (5 bases). This CDR3 comprises 11 residues. Between the trimmed V and J ends, which lost 3 bases and 11 bases, there was a span of 13 bases. The V gene's germline CDR1 is DFQATT and CDR2 SNEGSKA (reference sequence). The CDR3 loop is CSARIGREAFF. CDR3 sequence (DNA): TGCAGTGCTAGGATAGGCAGGGAGGCTTTCTTT.

This clonotype was recorded many times. The rearrangement joins TRBV21-1 to TRBJ2-5; the table's D call, TRBD2, has no DNA check behind it. TRBV21-1 represents a pseudogene. The CDR3 sequence is 16 residues long. The CDR3 protein is CASSKAGGRELGTQYF. CDR3 coding DNA: TGTGCCAGCAGCAAAGCGGGAGGGAGGGAGCTCGGGACCCAGTACTTC.

Of note for this clonotype: A much larger clone differs from this one at a single base, so this may be a read error. V and J are TRBV5-1 and TRBJ2-7, with D maybe TRBD2 (6 bases). The germline V gene has CDR1 SGHRS and CDR2 YFSETQ. CDR3 length: 15 amino acids. V was trimmed by 5 bases and J by 2 bases, leaving 17 bases between them. The CDR3 loop is CASSTCGGMTYEQYF. The CDR3 coding sequence is TGCGCCAGCAGTACCTGCGGAGGGATGACCTACGAGCAGTACTTC.

This clonotype was observed at least ten times. The chain carries TRBV7-2 and TRBJ1-1; D may be TRBD1 (5 bases). Germline CDR1 SGHTA, CDR2 FQGNSA. The CDR3 loop spans 13 amino acids. V lost 4 bases and J lost 12, with 18 bases in between. In DNA form, the CDR3 reads TGTGCCAGCAGCTCACTCCGGGGGTACGTGACTTTCTTT. Amino acid sequence: CASSSLRGYVTFF.

This clonotype was picked up many times. The J gene is TRBJ2-5, the V gene TRBV4-2; possible D gene TRBD2, 6 bases. CDR1 and CDR2 (germline): LGHNA, YNFKEQ. Trimming stripped 1 base from V and 0 bases from J, with 18 bases between. This CDR3 region has 18 residues. The CDR3 sequence: CASSQGGGGGLYQETQYF. The CDR3, as DNA: TGTGCCAGCAGCCAAGGGGGAGGAGGAGGCCTGTACCAAGAGACCCAGTACTTC.

A word on this clonotype: One end of the junction fails to match germline, which may point to a read error. The J gene is TRBJ2-1, the V gene TRBV28; 8 bases agree with TRBD1. CDR1 is MDHEN and CDR2 is SYDVKM in the germline V gene. The CDR3 totals 13 residues. CDR3 in amino acids: CASVSGTGNEQSF. The CDR3 coding sequence is TGCGCCAGCGTCTCCGGGACAGGCAATGAGCAGTCCTTC.

This clonotype was seen many times. The chain is built from TRBV4-1 and TRBJ1-6, with D perhaps TRBD1 (5 bases). Trimming pared 2 bases from V and 4 bases from J, leaving 6 bases between. Germline V gene data show CDR1 as MGHRA and CDR2 as YSYEKL. The CDR3 is 14 residues long. The DNA of the CDR3 is TGCGCCAGCAGCCAATGGGGGTATAATTCACCCCTCCACTTT. Its protein is CASSQWGYNSPLHF.

There are a few counts of this clonotype. J is TRBJ1-2 and V is TRBV12-3 or TRBV12-4; D perhaps matches TRBD1 (6 bases). Trimming shortened V by 4 bases and J by 2 bases, and 11 bases separated the two germline ends. The CDR3 totals 14 residues. As DNA, the CDR3 is TGTGCCAGCAGTTCTTCTCAGGGGAACTATGGCTACACCTTC. The encoded protein is CASSSSQGNYGYTF.

This clonotype was picked up many times. CDR3 amino acids: CASSLVGRYTEAFF. CDR3 nucleotides: TGCGCCAGCAGCTTGGTTGGCCGCTACACTGAAGCTTTCTTT. The V and J genes are TRBV5-1 and TRBJ1-1; D remains ambiguous. The CDR3 runs to 14 residues. CDR1 is SGHRS, CDR2 YFSETQ, per germline. V was shortened by 0 bases and J by 3 bases, with 9 bases between the two germline ends.

This clonotype was observed many times. This rearrangement joins TRBV29-1 to TRBJ2-7; 10 nucleotides line up with TRBD2. CDR3 length: 14 residues. Germline CDR1 and CDR2: SQVTM and ANQGSEA. V shed 6 bases, J shed 3 bases, and the junction held 8 bases outside the gene matches. CDR3 loop: CSVAASGSGYEQYF. The CDR3 DNA follows: TGCAGCGTCGCCGCTAGCGGGAGTGGCTACGAGCAGTACTTC.

This clonotype has a count of ten or more. The rearrangement links TRBV12-3 or TRBV12-4 to TRBJ2-5; D might be TRBD1 or TRBD2, each matching 6 bases. The CDR3 contains 16 residues. Trimming stripped 7 bases from V and 1 base from J, with 19 bases between. The CDR3 DNA sequence: TGTGCCAGCACTCCCGGGGGCGGGACGTCCCAAGAGACCCAGTACTTC. As protein: CASTPGGGTSQETQYF.

This clonotype came up many times. The genes are TRBV7-2 and TRBJ1-5; D uncertain. Germline V gene lookup returns CDR1 SGHTA and CDR2 FQGNSA. The CDR3 is 13 amino acids. V was shortened by 2 bases and J by 6 bases, with 8 bases between the two germline ends. The CDR3: CASSLFTGQPQHF. CDR3 DNA: TGTGCCAGCAGCTTATTCACGGGTCAGCCCCAGCATTTT.

Ten or more counts support this clonotype. V gene TRBV20-1 combines with J gene TRBJ1-1, with D unresolved. CDR3 length: 12 residues. Trimming removed 7 bases from V and 8 bases from J, with 17 bases in between. CDR1 and CDR2 (germline): DFQATT, SNEGSKA (reference sequence). The CDR3 sequence: CSGTPSAGEAFF. As DNA, the CDR3 is TGCAGTGGTACGCCGTCCGCCGGGGAAGCTTTCTTT.

This clonotype was seen ten or more times. The CDR3 DNA follows: TGCGCCAGCAGCTTAATGACGGTCTCCTACGAGCAGTACTTC. Its translation is CASSLMTVSYEQYF. This chain uses TRBV5-1 with TRBJ2-7; D not certain. This CDR3 contains 14 residues. Germline V gene data show CDR1 as SGHRS and CDR2 as YFSETQ. The ends were cut back, 2 bases at V and 0 bases at J, with 9 bases in the middle. The variable domain in full, completed from reference TRBV5-1 and TRBJ2-7, reads KAGVTQTPRYLIKTRGQQVTLSCSPISGHRSVSWYQQTPGQGLQFLFEYFSETQRNKGNFPGRFSGRQFSNSRSEMNVSTLELGDSALYLCASSLMTVSYEQYFGPGTRLTVT.

This clonotype was counted at least ten times. The chain is built from TRBV5-1 and TRBJ2-5; 9 bases fit TRBD1. With V trimmed by 4 bases and J by 0 bases, 7 bases remained unmatched. The germline gives CDR1 SGHRS, CDR2 YFSETQ. There are 16 residues in the CDR3. In DNA form, the CDR3 reads TGCGCCAGCAGCCCCGGACAGGGGAGGTACCAAGAGACCCAGTACTTC. This sequence encodes CASSPGQGRYQETQYF. Full variable domain (rest looked up from reference TRBV5-1 and TRBJ2-5): KAGVTQTPRYLIKTRGQQVTLSCSPISGHRSVSWYQQTPGQGLQFLFEYFSETQRNKGNFPGRFSGRQFSNSRSEMNVSTLELGDSALYLCASSPGQGRYQETQYFGPGTRLLVL.

This clonotype has ten or more counts. This chain links TRBV20-1 with TRBJ2-7; D is uncertain. From germline, CDR1 is DFQATT and CDR2 SNEGSKA (reference sequence). The CDR3 consists of 11 residues. V lost 0 bases and J 6 bases, leaving 6 bases between the germline ends. The CDR3 bases are TGCAGTGCTAGAGACATAGCCGAGCAGTACTTC. Amino acid sequence: CSARDIAEQYF.

The gene calls are TRBV12-3 or TRBV12-4 and TRBJ2-3; weak D call: TRBD1 (8 bases). The V gene lost 6 bases and the J gene lost 3 bases, with 16 bases spanning the gap. This CDR3 spans 15 amino acids. In DNA form, the CDR3 reads TGTGCCAGCAGGCCAAACAGGGGGGGAACAGATACGCAGTATTTT. Translated, it gives CASRPNRGGTDTQYF.

With respect to this clonotype: This may be a read error, as it is one base from a much larger clone. The chain recombines TRBV12-3 or TRBV12-4 with TRBJ2-7, with D perhaps TRBD2 (6 bases). With 8 bases removed from V and 7 bases from J, the gap between germline ends came to 18 bases. CDR3 length: 13 residues. CDR3 coding DNA: TGTGCCAGCTCCACGGGCGGGGTCCAGGAGCAGTACTTC. Translated, it gives CASSTGGVQEQYF.

Ten or more counts support this clonotype. The chain employs TRBV7-2 and TRBJ2-4, with D perhaps TRBD2 (6 bases). Between the trimmed V and J ends, which lost 4 bases and 7 bases, there was a span of 8 bases. CDR3 length equals 12 residues. Germline V lookup: CDR1 SGHTA, CDR2 FQGNSA. The CDR3 bases are TGTGCCAGCAGCTCCCTAGCGAACATTCAGTACTTC. Its translation is CASSSLANIQYF. Full variable domain (rest looked up from reference TRBV7-2 and TRBJ2-4): GAGVSQSPSNKVTEKGKDVELRCDPISGHTALYWYRQSLGQGLEFLIYFQGNSAPDKSGLPSDRFSAERTGGSVSTLTIQRTQQEDSAVYLCASSSLANIQYFGAGTRLSVL.

This clonotype was seen ten or more times. The gene calls are TRBV12-3 or TRBV12-4 and TRBJ2-7; TRBD1 agrees at 9 bases. The junction had 5 bases not matched to a gene; V was cut back by 6 bases and J by 2 bases. This CDR3 is built from 14 residues. In DNA, the CDR3 is TGTGCCAGCAGGGCGGGACAGGGAGCCTACGAGCAGTACTTC. Residues: CASRAGQGAYEQYF.

On this clonotype itself: A much larger clone lies one base from this, so it may be a read error. This chain uses TRBV2 with TRBJ2-2; D is unclear. The CDR3 is 13 residues long. Germline V CDR1 and CDR2: SNHLY, FYNNEI. Trimming cost V 9 bases and J 7 bases, with 15 bases left between them. CDR3 sequence reads: CARRQDVNGELFF. The CDR3 DNA follows: TGTGCCAGAAGGCAGGACGTCAACGGGGAGCTGTTTTTT.

This clonotype was seen repeatedly, ten times or more. The gene calls are TRBV5-1 and TRBJ1-5; TRBD1 matches at 10 bases. CDR1 and CDR2 (germline): SGHRS, YFSETQ. After removal of 3 bases from V and 4 bases from J, the junction contained 1 base not matched to a gene. CDR3 length equals 14 residues. The CDR3 bases are TGCGCCAGCAGCTGGACAGGGGGAAATCAGCCCCAGCATTTT. Encoded protein: CASSWTGGNQPQHF.

In this sample, this clonotype turned up once. This may be a read error: a much more frequent sequence differs by one nucleotide. The V gene is TRBV7-2, the J gene TRBJ2-7; 9 nucleotides line up with TRBD2. This CDR3 is 15 amino acids long. CDR1 is SGHTA, CDR2 FQGNSA, per germline. Losses at the gene ends were 4 bases for V and 2 bases for J; bases not matched to a gene: 6. The CDR3 bases are TGTGCCAGCAGCTGGCTGGGACTAGCTACCTACGAGCAGTACTTC. This codes for CASSWLGLATYEQYF.

This clonotype was detected many times. The J gene is TRBJ1-2, the V gene TRBV28; a possible D gene is TRBD1 (5 bases). The CDR3 runs 14 residues. Trimming shortened V by 5 bases and J by 4 bases, and 14 bases separated the two germline ends. Germline loops: CDR1 MDHEN, CDR2 SYDVKM. The CDR3 protein is CASSNRDGAYGYTF. The CDR3 nucleotides are TGTGCCAGCAGTAACCGGGACGGTGCCTATGGCTACACCTTC.

The sample holds many counts of this clonotype. V is TRBV12-3 or TRBV12-4 and J is TRBJ2-7; a weak D match, TRBD1 (5 bases). Trimming shortened V by 4 bases and J by 0 bases, and 10 bases separated the two germline ends. The CDR3 covers 14 residues. For the CDR3, the DNA is TGTGCCAGCAGTTGGGGCGGCGGCTCCTACGAGCAGTACTTC. Its translation is CASSWGGGSYEQYF.

The rearrangement uses TRBV7-2 and TRBJ2-7; 11 nucleotides agree with TRBD2. V gave up 5 bases and J gave up 5 bases; unmatched junction bases: 8. This CDR3 comprises 15 residues. Germline V gene sequence: CDR1 SGHTA, CDR2 FQGNSA. CDR3: CASSPRGSGRDEQYF. The CDR3 coding sequence is TGTGCCAGCAGCCCTCGTGGTAGCGGGAGGGACGAGCAGTACTTC.

This clonotype was counted ten times or more. CDR3 bases: TGTGCCAGCAGCCCGGGGGGGGGGATCGGCACCGGGGAGCTGTTTTTT. Translated, it gives CASSPGGGIGTGELFF. The V and J genes are TRBV7-2 and TRBJ2-2; 8 bases are a match to TRBD2. Germline V gene sequence: CDR1 SGHTA, CDR2 FQGNSA. Trimming took 5 bases from V and 4 from J; bases not matched to a gene: 9. This CDR3 contains 16 residues.

This clonotype was observed at least ten times. The CDR3 region has the DNA TGCGCCAGCAGCTTGGACGGGACAGCCGCCTACGAGCAGTACTTC. As protein: CASSLDGTAAYEQYF. The rearrangement links TRBV5-1 to TRBJ2-7; 7 bases match TRBD1. V gave up 0 bases and J gave up 2 bases; unmatched junction bases: 5. This CDR3 comprises 15 residues. Per the germline V gene, CDR1 is SGHRS and CDR2 is YFSETQ.

The table lists this clonotype with many counts. CDR3 residues: CASSLAGGNTEAFF. The CDR3 DNA sequence: TGTGCCAGCAGCCTCGCCGGGGGGAACACTGAAGCTTTCTTT. The rearrangement uses TRBV7-9 and TRBJ1-1; D perhaps matches TRBD1 (5 bases). The CDR3 loop spans 14 amino acids. CDR1 is SEHNR, CDR2 FQNEAQ, per germline (reference sequence). V was pared by 5 bases and J by 1 base, with 11 bases between.